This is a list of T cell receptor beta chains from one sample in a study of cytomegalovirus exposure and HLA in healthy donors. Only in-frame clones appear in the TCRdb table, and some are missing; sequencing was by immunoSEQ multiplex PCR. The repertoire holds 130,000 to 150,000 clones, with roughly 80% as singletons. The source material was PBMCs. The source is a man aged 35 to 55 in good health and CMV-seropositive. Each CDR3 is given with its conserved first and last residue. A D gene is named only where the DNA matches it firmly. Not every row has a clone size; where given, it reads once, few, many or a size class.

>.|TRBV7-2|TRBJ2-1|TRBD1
TGTGCCAGCAGCCGGGACAGGGGGTATGAGCAGTTCTTC
CASSRDRGYEQFF
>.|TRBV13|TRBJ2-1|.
TGTGCCAGCAGCCCCACTCTTCCTCTCTACAATGAGCAGTTCTTC
CASSPTLPLYNEQFF
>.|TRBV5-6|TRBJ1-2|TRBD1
TGTGCCAGCGCATCTCCCCCCAACAGGGGAGGCTACACCTTC
CASASPPNRGGYTF
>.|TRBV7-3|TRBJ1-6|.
TGTGCCAGAGATACAACGGGCTCCTATAATTCACCCCTCCACTTT
CARDTTGSYNSPLHF
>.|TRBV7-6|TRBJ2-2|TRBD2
TGTGCCAGCAGTCCCTCCGGGACTATCACCGGGGAGCTGTTTTTT
CASSPSGTITGELFF
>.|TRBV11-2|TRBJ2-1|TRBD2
TGTGCCAGCAGCTCCGGGACTAGGGACGAGCAGTTCTTC
CASSSGTRDEQFF
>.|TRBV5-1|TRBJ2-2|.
TGCGCCAGCAGCTTGCTGGCGGGGAACACCGGGGAGCTGTTTTTT
CASSLLAGNTGELFF
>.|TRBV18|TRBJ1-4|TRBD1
TGTGCCAGCTCACCAGTGGACAGGGGATGGGGAGAAAAACTGTTTTTT
CASSPVDRGWGEKLFF
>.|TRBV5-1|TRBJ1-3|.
TGCGCCAGCAGCTTAAGCCGTGGAAACACCATATATTTT
CASSLSRGNTIYF
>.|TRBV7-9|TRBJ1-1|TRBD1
TGTGCCAGCAGCGAGACAGGGGGCTTAACTGAAGCTTTCTTT
CASSETGGLTEAFF
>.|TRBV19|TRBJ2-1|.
TGTGCCAGTAGTATAACGACAGGGACTTGGAATGAGCAGTTCTTC
CASSITTGTWNEQFF
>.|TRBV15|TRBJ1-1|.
TGTGCCACCAGAGGCGGGAGGGGTGAAGCTTTCTTT
CATRGGRGEAFF
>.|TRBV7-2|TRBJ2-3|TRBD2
TGTGCCAGCAGCCCCCCTAGCGGGAGGGGGGATACGCAGTATTTT
CASSPPSGRGDTQYF
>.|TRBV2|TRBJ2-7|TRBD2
TGTGCCAGCAGTGCCTTACTAGCGGTGTCCCGCGAGCAGTACTTC
CASSALLAVSREQYF
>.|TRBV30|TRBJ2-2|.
TGTGCCTGGACCCCAACTGGGCACGCGAACACCGGGGAGCTGTTTTTT
CAWTPTGHANTGELFF
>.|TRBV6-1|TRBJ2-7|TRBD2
TGTGCCAGCACGGGGGGAGAGGCCTACGAGCAGTACTTC
CASTGGEAYEQYF
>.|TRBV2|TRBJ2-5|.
TGTGCCAGCTCGGGTCCGGAGCTTGAGACCCAGTACTTC
CASSGPELETQYF
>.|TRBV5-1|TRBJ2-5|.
TGCGCCAGCAAGAGGGAGCAAGAGACCCAGTACTTC
CASKREQETQYF
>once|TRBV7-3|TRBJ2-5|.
TGTGCCAGCAGCTCGACAGGTGGGGAGACCCAGTACTTC
CASSSTGGETQYF
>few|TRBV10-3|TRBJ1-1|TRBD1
TGTGCCATCAGTCGACAGGGGATTAGTGCGAACACTGAAGCTTTCTTT
CAISRQGISANTEAFF
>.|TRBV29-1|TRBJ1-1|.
TGCAGCGTTGAAGATAATCAGGGTTCTGAAGCTTTCTTT
CSVEDNQGSEAFF
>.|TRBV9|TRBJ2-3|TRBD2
TGTGCCAGCAGCGTAGGGACTAGCGTCCTGACAGATACGCAGTATTTT
CASSVGTSVLTDTQYF
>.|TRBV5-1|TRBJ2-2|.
TGCGCCAGCAGCTTGGCCGACGCCAGACATGCCGGGGAGCTGTTTTTT
CASSLADARHAGELFF
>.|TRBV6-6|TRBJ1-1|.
TGTGCCAGCAGTTACGGGGGGGGGAGGGACACTGAAGCTTTCTTT
CASSYGGGRDTEAFF
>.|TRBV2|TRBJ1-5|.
TGTGCCAGCGGGGGCGGGGGCGGGGATCAGCCCCAGCATTTT
CASGGGGGDQPQHF
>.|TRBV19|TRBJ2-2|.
TGTGCCACCCGGGGAGAGATGAACACCGGGGAGCTGTTTTTT
CATRGEMNTGELFF
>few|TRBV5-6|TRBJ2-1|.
TGTGCCAGCAGCTTGGAATGGGGGGGCGGAAGGAACAATGAGCAGTTCTTC
CASSLEWGGGRNNEQFF
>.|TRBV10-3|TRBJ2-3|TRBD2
TGTGCCATCAGTGAGTCGGAGCGGGAGGTCACAGATACGCAGTATTTT
CAISESEREVTDTQYF
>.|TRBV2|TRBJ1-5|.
TGTGCCAGCAGTGAAGGAGCCTATAGCAATCAGCCCCAGCATTTT
CASSEGAYSNQPQHF
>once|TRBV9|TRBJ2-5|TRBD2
TGTGCCAGCAGCCCTGGACTAGCGGGAGCCCAAGAGACCCAGTACTTC
CASSPGLAGAQETQYF
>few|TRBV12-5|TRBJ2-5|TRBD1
TGTGCTAGTGGCCCCATCGACAGGGGGCAAGAGACCCAGTACTTC
CASGPIDRGQETQYF
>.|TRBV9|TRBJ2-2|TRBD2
TGTGCCAGCAGCGTAGTCGGGGAGGGGACCGGGGAGCTGTTTTTT
CASSVVGEGTGELFF
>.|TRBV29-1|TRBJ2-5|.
TGCAGCGTTCAGGGGGGACAAGAGACCCAGTACTTC
CSVQGGQETQYF
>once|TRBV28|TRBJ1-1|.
TGTGCCATTCTGGGACACAAGAACACTGAAGCTTTCTTT
CAILGHKNTEAFF
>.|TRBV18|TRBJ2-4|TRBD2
TGTGCCAGCTCACCCAGACTAGCGGGAGATAAAAACATTCAGTACTTC
CASSPRLAGDKNIQYF
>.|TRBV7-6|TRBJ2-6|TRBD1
TGTGCCAGCAGCCCCCAACCCGACAGGGCTGGGGCCAACGTCCTGACTTTC
CASSPQPDRAGANVLTF
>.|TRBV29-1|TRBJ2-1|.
TGCAGCGTCGTTTCGGGGGATGAGCAGTTCTTC
CSVVSGDEQFF
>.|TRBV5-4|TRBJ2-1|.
TGTGCCAGCAGCTTGGATGCGGGACAGATCAATGAGCAGTTCTTC
CASSLDAGQINEQFF
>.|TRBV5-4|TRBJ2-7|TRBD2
TGTGCCAGCAGCTTGGTCGGAGCGGGATCTCTCCCCTACGAGCAGTACTTC
CASSLVGAGSLPYEQYF
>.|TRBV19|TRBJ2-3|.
TGTGCCAGTAAGGAAATAGCTAGCACAGATACGCAGTATTTT
CASKEIASTDTQYF
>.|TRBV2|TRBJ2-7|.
TGTGCCAGCAGTGACTCGGGGTACGTCTCCTACGAGCAGTACTTC
CASSDSGYVSYEQYF
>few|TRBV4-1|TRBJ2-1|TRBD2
TGCGCCAGCAGCCAAGTGGTAGTGACTAGCGGGAACCACAATGAGCAGTTCTTC
CASSQVVVTSGNHNEQFF
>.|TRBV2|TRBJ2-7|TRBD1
TGTGCCAGCAAATTGACAGGGCCCACGGGTGAGCAGTACTTC
CASKLTGPTGEQYF
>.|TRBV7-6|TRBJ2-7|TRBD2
TGTGCCAGCAGCCTCGGGGGGGAGCAAGGCGAGCAGTACTTC
CASSLGGEQGEQYF
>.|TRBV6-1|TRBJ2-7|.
TGTGCCAGCAGTGCAGACGGAGAGACCTACGAGCAGTACTTC
CASSADGETYEQYF
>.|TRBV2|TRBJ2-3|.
TGTGCCAGCAGTCTCGATCCCGAAACTAGCACAGATACGCAGTATTTT
CASSLDPETSTDTQYF
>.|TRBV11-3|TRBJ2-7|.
TGTGCCAGCAGCTTAGATGAATCCGGGTCTCCCCAAAGGTCCTACGAGCAGTACTTC
CASSLDESGSPQRSYEQYF
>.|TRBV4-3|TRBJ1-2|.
TGCGCCAGCAGCCATCCCGTAAAAGGACCCGAGGGAACTAACTATGGCTACACCTTC
CASSHPVKGPEGTNYGYTF
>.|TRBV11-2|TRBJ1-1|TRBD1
TGTGCCAGCAGCTTAGCCGCTCCGGGACAGGGGAGGGCAAGAGCTTTCTTT
CASSLAAPGQGRARAFF
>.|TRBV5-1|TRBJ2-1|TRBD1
TGCGCCAGCAGCCCCGGGACAGGGGGATACAATGAGCAGTTCTTC
CASSPGTGGYNEQFF
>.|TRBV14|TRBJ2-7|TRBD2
TGTGCCAGCAGCGCTAGCGGGAGGGCCACCGGAGAGCAGTACTTC
CASSASGRATGEQYF
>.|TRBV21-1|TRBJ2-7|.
TGTGCCAGCAGCAAAGTGGGTCAGCGGGAGGGCAATCCCTACGAGCAGTACTTC
CASSKVGQREGNPYEQYF
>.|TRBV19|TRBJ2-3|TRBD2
TGTGCCAGTAGTATATCTAGCGGGTACACAGATACGCAGTATTTT
CASSISSGYTDTQYF